Presented here are 8 T cell receptor beta chains from one specimen sequenced in a study of spatial heterogeneity in lung cancer. Time point meaning: sample taken at primary tumor resection. Unsorted whole RNA from tumor, nontumor lung or frozen PBMC underwent sequencing. From the 5' RACE reads, TCRdb called clonotypes with MiXCR, one entry per CDR3 protein. The table includes under 7,500 distinct CDR3 sequences, around 7% detected once. This specimen was PBMCs, taken at surgery. Every receptor here comes from a male donor with early-stage non-small cell lung cancer.

This clonotype was observed at least ten times. Found in a library prepared for alpha chains, this beta chain is an off-target read, and its abundance has little meaning. V usage is TRBV9 and J usage is TRBJ1-1; no firm D call. There are 11 residues in the CDR3. Trimming removed 0 bases at V and 10 bases at J, with 7 bases between. CDR1 SGDLS and CDR2 YYNGEE come from the germline V gene. In nucleotides, the CDR3 is TGTGCCAGCAGCGTAGCAGAAGGAGCTTTCTTT. Its translation is CASSVAEGAFF. Looking up the rest from reference TRBV9 and TRBJ1-1 gives the full variable domain: DSGVTQTPKHLITATGQRVTLRCSPRSGDLSVYWYQQSLDQGLQFLIQYYNGEERAKGNILERFSAQQFPDLHSELNLSSLELGDSALYFCASSVAEGAFFGQGTRLTVV.

This clonotype appeared many times. This beta chain represents an off-target read in a library built for alpha chains; its size is of limited meaning. V is TRBV10-3 and J is TRBJ2-5; 8 bases are shared with TRBD1. With 6 bases clipped from V and 9 bases from J, the junction kept 9 bases outside the gene matches. The CDR3 runs 13 residues. Germline V gene sequence: CDR1 ENHRY, CDR2 SYGVKD. The CDR3 reads CAIRPDRDGSQYF. The CDR3 nucleotides are TGTGCCATCAGGCCGGACAGGGATGGGTCCCAGTACTTC.

This clonotype came up a few times. In a library made to pick up alpha chains, this beta chain is a stray read with a size that means little. The chain is built from TRBV4-2 and TRBJ2-5; 7 bases match TRBD2. Germline V gene sequence: CDR1 LGHNA, CDR2 YNFKEQ. V lost 3 bases, J lost 5 bases, and 3 bases stayed unmatched. CDR3 size: 13 residues. CDR3 sequence (DNA): TGTGCCAGCAGCCAGGGCGGGGGTGAGACCCAGTACTTC. Translating gives CASSQGGGETQYF.

Ten or more counts support this clonotype. Since it is a stray read in a library aimed at alpha chains, this beta chain has a size that is not meaningful. V usage is TRBV7-2 and J usage is TRBJ2-1, with 9 bases fitting TRBD2. This CDR3 has 17 residues. Trimming cost V 6 bases and J 4 bases; bases outside gene matches: 13. CDR1 and CDR2 from the germline V gene are SGHTA and FQGNSA. CDR3: CASSLRGSGGSYNEQFF. CDR3 DNA: TGTGCCAGCAGTCTCCGGGGTAGCGGGGGCTCTTACAATGAGCAGTTCTTC.

In regard to this clonotype: Since it is a stray read in a library aimed at alpha chains, this beta chain has a size that is not meaningful. This rearrangement joins TRBV12-3 or TRBV12-4 to TRBJ2-7; 9 bases map to TRBD1. This CDR3 contains 14 residues. V was clipped by 7 bases and J by 4 bases; unmatched bases: 8. The CDR3: CASKPGQGLYEQYF. For the CDR3, the DNA is TGTGCCAGCAAACCGGGACAGGGACTATACGAGCAGTACTTC.

In its sample, this clonotype was seen a few times. Little can be read into the size of this beta chain, an off-target read in a library designed for alpha chains. The CDR3 here is CASSEGGWEKLFF. The CDR3 region has the DNA TGTGCCAGCAGTGAAGGGGGTTGGGAAAAACTGTTTTTT. The chain links TRBV6-1 to TRBJ1-4; no definite D call. The CDR3 extends over 13 amino acids. With 1 base removed from V and 8 bases from J, the gap between germline ends came to 8 bases. The germline CDR1 and CDR2 sequences are MNHNS and SASEGT.

This clonotype was observed a few times. Because the library targeted alpha chains, this beta chain is an off-target read whose size means little. The rearrangement links TRBV20-1 to TRBJ2-3; 9 bases match TRBD2. V trimming: 7 bases; J trimming: 3 bases; junction bases outside the gene matches: 20. Germline loops: CDR1 DFQATT, CDR2 SNEGSKA (reference sequence). The CDR3 runs 18 residues. Here the CDR3 reads CSVPPSFPSGIPTDTQYF. The CDR3 DNA reads as TGCAGTGTTCCCCCTTCATTTCCTAGCGGGATTCCTACAGATACGCAGTATTTT.

Relative to its sample, this clonotype is hyperexpanded. As an off-target read in a library built for alpha chains, this beta chain has a frequency of little significance. The chain uses TRBV28 and TRBJ2-2; D might be TRBD2 (5 bases). The V gene's germline CDR1 is MDHEN and CDR2 SYDVKM. The CDR3 sequence is 14 residues long. The V and J ends lost 2 bases and 4 bases respectively, with 8 bases between them. CDR3 residues: CASSLGGSTGELFF. CDR3 in DNA: TGTGCCAGCAGTTTAGGTGGGAGCACCGGGGAGCTGTTTTTT.